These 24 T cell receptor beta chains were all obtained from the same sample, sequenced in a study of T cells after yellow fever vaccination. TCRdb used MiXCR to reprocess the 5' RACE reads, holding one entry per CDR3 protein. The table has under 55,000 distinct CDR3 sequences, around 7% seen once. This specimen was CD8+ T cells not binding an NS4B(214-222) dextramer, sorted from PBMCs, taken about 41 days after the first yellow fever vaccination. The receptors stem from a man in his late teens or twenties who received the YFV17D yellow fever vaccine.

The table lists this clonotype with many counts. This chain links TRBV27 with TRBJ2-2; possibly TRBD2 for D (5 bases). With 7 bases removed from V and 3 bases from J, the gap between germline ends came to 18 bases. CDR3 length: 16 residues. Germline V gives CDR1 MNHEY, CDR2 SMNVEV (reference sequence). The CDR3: CASILRAQRDTGELFF. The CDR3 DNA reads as TGTGCCAGCATCCTACGGGCCCAGAGGGACACCGGGGAGCTGTTTTTT.

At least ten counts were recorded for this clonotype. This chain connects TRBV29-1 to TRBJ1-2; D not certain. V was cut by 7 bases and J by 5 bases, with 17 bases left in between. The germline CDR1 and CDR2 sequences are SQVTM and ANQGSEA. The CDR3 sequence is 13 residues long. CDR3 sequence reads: CSDREGALYGYTF. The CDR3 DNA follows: TGCAGCGACCGAGAAGGAGCCCTATATGGCTACACCTTC.

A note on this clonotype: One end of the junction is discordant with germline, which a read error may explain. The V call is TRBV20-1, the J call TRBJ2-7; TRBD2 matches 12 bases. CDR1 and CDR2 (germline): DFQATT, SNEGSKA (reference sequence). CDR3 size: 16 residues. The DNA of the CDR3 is TGCTGTGCTAGAGTCACTAGCGGGGGGTCCCCCCGCGAGCAGTACTTC. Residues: CCARVTSGGSPREQYF.

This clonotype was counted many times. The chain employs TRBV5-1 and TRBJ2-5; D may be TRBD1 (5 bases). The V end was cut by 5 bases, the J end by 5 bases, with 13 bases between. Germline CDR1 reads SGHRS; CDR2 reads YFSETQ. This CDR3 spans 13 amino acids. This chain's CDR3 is CASRSQGLETQYF. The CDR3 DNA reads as TGCGCCAGCAGGAGTCAGGGCTTGGAGACCCAGTACTTC.

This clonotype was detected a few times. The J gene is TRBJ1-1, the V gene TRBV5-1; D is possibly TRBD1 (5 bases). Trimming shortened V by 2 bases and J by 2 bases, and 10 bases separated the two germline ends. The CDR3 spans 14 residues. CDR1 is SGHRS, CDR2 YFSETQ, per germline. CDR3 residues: CASSFEGVNTEAFF. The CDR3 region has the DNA TGCGCCAGCAGCTTTGAAGGGGTAAACACTGAAGCTTTCTTT.

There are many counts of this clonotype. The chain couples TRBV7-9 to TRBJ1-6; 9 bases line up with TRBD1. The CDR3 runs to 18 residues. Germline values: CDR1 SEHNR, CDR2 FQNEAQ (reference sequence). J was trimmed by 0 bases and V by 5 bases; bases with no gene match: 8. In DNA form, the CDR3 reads TGTGCCAGCAGCCCAGCCGGGACAGGGAGCTCCTATAATTCACCCCTCCACTTT. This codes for CASSPAGTGSSYNSPLHF.

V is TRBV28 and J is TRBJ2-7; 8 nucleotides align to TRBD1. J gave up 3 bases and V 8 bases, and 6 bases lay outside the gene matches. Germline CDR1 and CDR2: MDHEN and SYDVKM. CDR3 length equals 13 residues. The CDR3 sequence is CASGQGQIYEQYV. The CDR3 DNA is TGTGCCAGCGGACAGGGACAGATCTACGAGCAGTACGTC.

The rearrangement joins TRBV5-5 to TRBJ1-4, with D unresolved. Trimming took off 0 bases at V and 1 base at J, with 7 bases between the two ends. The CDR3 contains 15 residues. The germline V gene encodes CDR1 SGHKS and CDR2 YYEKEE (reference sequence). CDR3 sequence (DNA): TGTGCCAGCAGCTTGGGTACAGTAACTAATGAAAAACTGTTTTTT. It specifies CASSLGTVTNEKLFF.

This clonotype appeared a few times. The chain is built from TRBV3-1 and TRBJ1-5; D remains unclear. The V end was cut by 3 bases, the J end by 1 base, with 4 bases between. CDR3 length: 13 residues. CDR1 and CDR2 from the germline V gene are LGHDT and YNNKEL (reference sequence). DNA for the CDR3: TGTGCCAGCAGCCAGGGGAGCAATCAGCCCCAGCATTTT. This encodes CASSQGSNQPQHF.

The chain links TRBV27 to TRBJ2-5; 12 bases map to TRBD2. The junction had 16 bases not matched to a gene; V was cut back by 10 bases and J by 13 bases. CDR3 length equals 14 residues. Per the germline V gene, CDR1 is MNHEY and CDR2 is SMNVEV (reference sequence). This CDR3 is CAIQRLAGDPSGYF. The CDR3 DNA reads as TGTGCCATCCAGCGACTAGCGGGGGACCCCAGCGGGTACTTC.

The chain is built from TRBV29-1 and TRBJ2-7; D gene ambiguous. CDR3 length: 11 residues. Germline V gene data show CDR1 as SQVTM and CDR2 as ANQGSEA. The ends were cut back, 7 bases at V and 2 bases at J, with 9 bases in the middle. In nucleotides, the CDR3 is TGCAGCGCTACAATGACCTACGAGCAGTACTTC. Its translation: CSATMTYEQYF.

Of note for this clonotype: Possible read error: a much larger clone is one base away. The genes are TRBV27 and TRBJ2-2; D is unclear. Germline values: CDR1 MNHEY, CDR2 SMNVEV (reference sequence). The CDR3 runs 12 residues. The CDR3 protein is CARSFWTGELFF. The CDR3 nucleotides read TGTGCCCGCAGTTTTTGGACCGGGGAGCTGTTTTTT.

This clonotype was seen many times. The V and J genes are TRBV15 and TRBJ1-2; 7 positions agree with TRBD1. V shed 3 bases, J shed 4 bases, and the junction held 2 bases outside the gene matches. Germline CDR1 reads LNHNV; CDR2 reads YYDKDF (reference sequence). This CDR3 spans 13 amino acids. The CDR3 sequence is CATSRGQTYGYTF. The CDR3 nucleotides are TGTGCCACCAGCAGGGGACAGACCTATGGCTACACCTTC.

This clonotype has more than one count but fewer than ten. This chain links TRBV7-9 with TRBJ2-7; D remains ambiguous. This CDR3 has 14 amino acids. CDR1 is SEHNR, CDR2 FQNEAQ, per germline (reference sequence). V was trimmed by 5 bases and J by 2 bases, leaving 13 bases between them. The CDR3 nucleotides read TGTGCCAGCAGCCCCATCAGATCTCCCTACGAGCAGTACTTC. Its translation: CASSPIRSPYEQYF.

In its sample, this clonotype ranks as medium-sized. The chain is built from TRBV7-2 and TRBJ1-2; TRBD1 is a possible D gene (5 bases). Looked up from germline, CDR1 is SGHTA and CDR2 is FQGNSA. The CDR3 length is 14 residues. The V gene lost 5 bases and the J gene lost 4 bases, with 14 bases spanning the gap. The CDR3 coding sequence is TGTGCCAGCAGCCCAGGCTTGGGGCTCTATGGCTACACCTTC. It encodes CASSPGLGLYGYTF.

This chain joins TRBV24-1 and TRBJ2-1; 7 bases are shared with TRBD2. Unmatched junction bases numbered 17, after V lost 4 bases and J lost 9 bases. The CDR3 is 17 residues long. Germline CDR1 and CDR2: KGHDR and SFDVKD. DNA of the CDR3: TGTGCCACCAGTGACCGTGGGACTATAATGCCCCAAGGTGAGCAGTTCTTC. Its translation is CATSDRGTIMPQGEQFF.

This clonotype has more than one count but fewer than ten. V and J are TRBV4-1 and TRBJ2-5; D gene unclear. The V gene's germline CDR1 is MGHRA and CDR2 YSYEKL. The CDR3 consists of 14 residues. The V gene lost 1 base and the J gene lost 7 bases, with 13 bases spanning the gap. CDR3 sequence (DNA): TGCGCCAGCAGCCAAGGCACATCCGTTGGGACCCAGTACTTC. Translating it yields CASSQGTSVGTQYF.

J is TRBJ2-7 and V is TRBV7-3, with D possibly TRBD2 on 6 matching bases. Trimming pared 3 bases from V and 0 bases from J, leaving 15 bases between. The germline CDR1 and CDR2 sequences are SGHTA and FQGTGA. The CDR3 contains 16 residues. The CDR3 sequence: CASSFPGLLISYEQYV. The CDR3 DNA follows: TGTGCCAGCAGCTTCCCGGGACTCCTAATCTCCTACGAGCAGTACGTC.

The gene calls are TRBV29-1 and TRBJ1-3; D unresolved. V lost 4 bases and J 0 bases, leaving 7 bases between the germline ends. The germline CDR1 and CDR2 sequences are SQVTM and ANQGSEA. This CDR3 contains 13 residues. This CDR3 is CSVASYSGNTIYF. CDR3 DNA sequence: TGCAGCGTTGCCTCCTACTCTGGAAACACCATATATTTT. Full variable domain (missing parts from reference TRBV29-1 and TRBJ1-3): SAVISQKPSRDICQRGTSLTIQCQVDSQVTMMFWYRQQPGQSLTLIATANQGSEATYESGFVIDKFPISRPNLTFSTLTVSNMSPEDSSIYLCSVASYSGNTIYFGEGSWLTVV.

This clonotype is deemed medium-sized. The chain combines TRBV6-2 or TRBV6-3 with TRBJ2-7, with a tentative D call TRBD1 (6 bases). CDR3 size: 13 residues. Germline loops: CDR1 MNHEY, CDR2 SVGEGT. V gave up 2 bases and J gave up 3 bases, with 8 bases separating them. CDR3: CASSYRDNYEQYF. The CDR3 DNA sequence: TGTGCCAGCAGTTACCGGGACAACTACGAGCAGTACTTC.

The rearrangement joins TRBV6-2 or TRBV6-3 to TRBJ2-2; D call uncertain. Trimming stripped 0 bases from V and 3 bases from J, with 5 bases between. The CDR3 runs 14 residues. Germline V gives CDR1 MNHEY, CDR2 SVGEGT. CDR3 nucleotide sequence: TGTGCCAGCAGTTACTCACACTACACCGGGGAGCTGTTTTTT. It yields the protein CASSYSHYTGELFF.

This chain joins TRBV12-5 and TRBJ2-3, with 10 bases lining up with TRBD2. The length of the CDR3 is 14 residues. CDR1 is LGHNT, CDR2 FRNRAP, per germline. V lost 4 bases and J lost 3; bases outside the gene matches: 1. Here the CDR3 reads CASGSGLATDTQYF. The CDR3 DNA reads TGTGCTAGTGGTTCGGGACTAGCGACAGATACGCAGTATTTT.

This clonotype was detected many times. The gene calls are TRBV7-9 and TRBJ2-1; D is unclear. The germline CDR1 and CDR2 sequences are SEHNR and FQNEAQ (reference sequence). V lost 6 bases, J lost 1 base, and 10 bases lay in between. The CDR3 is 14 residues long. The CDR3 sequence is CASSYGLSYNEQFF. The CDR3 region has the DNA TGTGCCAGCAGTTACGGTCTATCCTACAATGAGCAGTTCTTC.

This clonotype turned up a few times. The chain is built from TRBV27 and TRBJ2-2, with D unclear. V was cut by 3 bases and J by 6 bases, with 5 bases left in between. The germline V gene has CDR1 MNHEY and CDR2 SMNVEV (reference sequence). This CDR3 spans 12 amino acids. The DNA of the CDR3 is TGTGCCAGCAGTTTTATAGCCGGGGAGCTGTTTTTT. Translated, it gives CASSFIAGELFF.